This TCR beta chain is from a study of human T cells and chemical hapten exposure. Across the whole study: There were per-sample TCR yield variations, arising mainly from small pooled library volume differences.

About this clonotype itself: The antigen is not known.

Regarding time point: patch test 2, 6 weeks after DPC sensitization. Treatment denoted: therapeutic diphenylcyclopropenone sensitization with weekly scalp DPC. Trimming took off 5 bases at V and 0 bases at J, with 14 bases between the two ends. Germline assignment: CDR1 SGHAT and CDR2 FQNNGV. The CDR3 is made up of 15 amino acids. Study results and caveats: Against controls, expanded TCRs gave rise to significantly more large CDR3 similarity clusters. The number of TCRs above 1 in 1000 frequency did not change after DPC sensitization.

Original handling: Sampled TCR counts reached a median of roughly 100,000 per sample, with values ranging from roughly 20,000 to 700,000. TCRdb re-called the RACE reads through MiXCR, storing one row per CDR3 protein. The V and J calls and clone size come from TCRdb's table, not from the authors' own analysis. The sample has a few hundred thousand distinct CDR3 sequences, nearly 6.5% seen once. This specimen was whole blood, taken in connection with sensitization to the hapten diphenylcyclopropenone (DPC). The TCR originated in a woman younger than 35 with alopecia areata. Some clones in this sample may be carry-over from other donors' samples. This chain connects TRBV11-2 to TRBJ2-7; no reliable D call. The CDR3 DNA is TGTGCCAGCAGCCCTAATAGCCCCAGCTCCTACGAGCAGTACTTC. It translates to CASSPNSPSSYEQYF.